Sequencing of this T cell receptor (beta chain) was carried out in a study of blood T cell repertoires in COVID-19. Study summary: Researchers got acute and convalescent COVID-19 samples from the United States, Italy and Spain. Sample material is recorded as cDNA or gDNA derived from T cells, B-cell-depleted T cells, or PBMCs.

This study enrolled people aged about 18 to 95 from about 24 US geographic areas. In the source study's methods: How many nucleated cells were present was estimated from reference gene primer amplification. Produced via immunoSEQ multiplex PCR; TCRdb's table is partial and in-frame only. Clone size and the V and J calls come from that table; the DNA yielded D and trimming. The sample holds about 250,000 clones, more than 80% seen once. The CDR3 extends over 15 amino acids. V was cut by 3 bases and J by 4 bases, with 18 bases left in between. Germline CDR1 and CDR2: GTSNPN and SVGIG (reference sequence).

The sequence came from a woman aged 18 to 35 who had recovered from COVID-19. The J gene is TRBJ1-2, the V gene TRBV30, with D perhaps TRBD1 (5 bases). The sample comprised PBMCs or T cells enriched from blood (not recorded which). The CDR3 DNA reads TGTGCCTGGAGCGCGGGGCCGATTATCAGCTATGGCTACACCTTC. It encodes CAWSAGPIISYGYTF.